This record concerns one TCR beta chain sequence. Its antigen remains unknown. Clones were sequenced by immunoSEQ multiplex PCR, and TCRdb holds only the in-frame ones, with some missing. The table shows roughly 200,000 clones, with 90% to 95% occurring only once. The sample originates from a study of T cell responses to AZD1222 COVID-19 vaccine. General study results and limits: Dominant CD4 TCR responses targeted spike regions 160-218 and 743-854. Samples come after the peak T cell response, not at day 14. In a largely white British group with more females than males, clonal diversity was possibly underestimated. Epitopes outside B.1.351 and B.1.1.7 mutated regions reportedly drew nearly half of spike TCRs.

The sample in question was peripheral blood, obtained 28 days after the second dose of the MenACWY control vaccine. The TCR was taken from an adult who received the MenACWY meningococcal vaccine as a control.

The CDR3 region is CASSRQGTEAFF. DNA for the CDR3: TGTGCCAGCAGCCGACAGGGCACTGAAGCTTTCTTT. The chain joins TRBV6-5 to TRBJ1-1; TRBD1 agrees at 7 bases. The CDR3 spans 12 residues. CDR1 and CDR2 (germline): MNHEY, SVGAGI. V trimming: 6 bases; J trimming: 4 bases; junction bases outside the gene matches: 2.